These 9 T cell receptor beta chains were sequenced from one sample in a study of T-cell reconstitution after alpha-beta-depleted transplantation in children. Using unique molecular identifiers, the investigators prepared the TCRbeta library. Using its own MiXCR run on the PCR reads, TCRdb lists one record per CDR3 protein. This sample has 780,000 or so distinct CDR3 sequences, with around 17% found just once. The sample here was PBMCs, mostly from graft donor cells, taken 360 days after TCRalphabeta/CD19-depleted stem cell transplant. The receptors were sampled from a male patient younger than 18 who had a stem cell transplant for acute lymphoblastic leukemia, so the T cells may come from the graft donor.

The CDR3 protein is CASSLVRLGGYNEQFF. The DNA for the CDR3 is TGCGCCAGCAGCTTGGTTAGGCTGGGGGGGTACAATGAGCAGTTCTTC. The chain couples TRBV5-1 to TRBJ2-1; the match to TRBD2 covers 7 bases. This CDR3 region has 16 residues. V lost 0 bases to trimming and J lost 4 bases; unmatched junction nucleotides: 7. The V gene's germline CDR1 is SGHRS and CDR2 YFSETQ.

In this sample, this clonotype turned up many times. The V and J genes are TRBV5-1 and TRBJ2-5, with a possible D match to TRBD1 (6 bases). V shed 0 bases and J shed 4 bases, with 13 bases lying between them. CDR3 length: 15 residues. Germline assignment: CDR1 SGHRS and CDR2 YFSETQ. The CDR3 spells CASSLDGGVGETQYF. DNA for the CDR3: TGCGCCAGCAGCTTGGATGGGGGCGTTGGAGAGACCCAGTACTTC.

The V gene is TRBV11-2, the J gene TRBJ2-1; D is uncertain. Trimming stripped 1 base from V and 5 bases from J, with 12 bases between. Germline values: CDR1 SGHAT, CDR2 FQNNGV. This CDR3 is built from 15 residues. CDR3 bases: TGTGCCAGCAGCTTAGTCCGGATACGGGACAATGAGCAGTTCTTC. This encodes CASSLVRIRDNEQFF.

This clonotype turned up a few times. The rearrangement joins TRBV5-1 to TRBJ2-1, with 7 bases aligning to TRBD1. CDR1 is SGHRS, CDR2 YFSETQ, per germline. Trimming removed 1 base from V and 2 bases from J; junction bases left unmatched: 3. CDR3 size: 15 residues. DNA of the CDR3: TGCGCCAGCAGCTTGCAACAGGGGCCCTACAATGAGCAGTTCTTC. It codes for CASSLQQGPYNEQFF.

The chain carries TRBV18 and TRBJ2-5; D unclear. The CDR3 has 13 residues. From germline, CDR1 is KGHSH and CDR2 LQKENI. Trimming removed 6 bases at V and 5 bases at J, with 13 bases between. Here the CDR3 reads CASSGDNRETQYF. CDR3 coding DNA: TGTGCCAGCTCCGGTGACAACCGGGAGACCCAGTACTTC.

In its sample, this clonotype was seen many times. The chain couples TRBV5-1 to TRBJ2-1; D is unclear. Germline V gives CDR1 SGHRS, CDR2 YFSETQ. The V gene lost 6 bases and the J gene lost 5 bases, with 12 bases spanning the gap. The CDR3 totals 13 residues. CDR3 sequence (DNA): TGCGCCAGCACCTTCGGTGGGAACAATGAGCAGTTCTTC. It encodes CASTFGGNNEQFF.

This clonotype was observed a few times. CDR3 coding DNA: TGCGCCAGCAGCTTGCTGACGGGAGCTTCCTACAATGAGCAGTTCTTC. Encoded protein: CASSLLTGASYNEQFF. The V call is TRBV5-1, the J call TRBJ2-1; D perhaps matches TRBD2 (6 bases). CDR3 length: 16 residues. Trimming left V 1 base short and J 1 base short, with 12 bases between. The germline gives CDR1 SGHRS, CDR2 YFSETQ.

This clonotype came up a few times. A junction end diverges from the germline sequence, so it may reflect a read error. The chain uses TRBV18 and TRBJ2-7; D gene unclear. Germline CDR1 reads KGHSH; CDR2 reads LQKENI. The CDR3 has 12 amino acids. DNA for the CDR3: TGTGCCAGCTCACCAGTCTCCGACGAGCAGTACTTC. This sequence encodes CASSPVSDEQYF.

The rearrangement joins TRBV3-1 to TRBJ2-5; D is possibly TRBD2 (6 bases). The V and J ends lost 2 bases and 4 bases respectively, with 11 bases between them. The length of the CDR3 is 14 residues. Germline V gene lookup returns CDR1 LGHDT and CDR2 YNNKEL (reference sequence). The CDR3, as DNA: TGTGCCAGCAGCCAACTCCTCGGGGGAGAGACCCAGTACTTC. Translation: CASSQLLGGETQYF.